Listed below are T cell receptor beta chains from one sample, sequenced in a study of T cells in Graves' hyperthyroidism and ophthalmopathy. MiXCR, run by TCRdb on the multiplex PCR reads, gives a single entry per CDR3 protein. The sample includes hundreds of thousands of distinct CDR3 sequences, around 13% seen only once; the top ten take about 10%. What was sequenced was blood. The source of these receptors is a woman between 18 and 30 years old with Graves' hyperthyroidism. Both conserved end residues are part of each CDR3. D genes are given only for firm matches. A clone size is listed for some rows: how often the clone was seen (once, few, many), or a class if it is expanded.

J	size	D	V	CDR3	DNA
TRBJ1-3	few	.	TRBV6-1	CASSEMGGNTIYF	TGTGCCAGCAGTGAGATGGGGGGAAACACCATATATTTT
TRBJ2-1	.	TRBD2	TRBV6-2/TRBV6-3	CASSYLGLAGGGYNEQFF	TGTGCCAGCAGTTACCTCGGACTAGCGGGAGGAGGATACAATGAGCAGTTCTTC
TRBJ2-7	many	.	TRBV12-3/TRBV12-4	CASTYLTGPPYEQYF	TGTGCCAGCACCTACTTAACGGGACCCCCCTACGAGCAGTACTTC
TRBJ2-1	many	.	TRBV30	CAWGGLLINEQFF	TGTGCCTGGGGGGGACTTCTCATCAATGAGCAGTTCTTC
TRBJ2-1	once	.	TRBV2	CASSEEARVSYNEQFF	TGTGCCAGCAGTGAAGAAGCCAGGGTGAGCTACAATGAGCAGTTCTTC
TRBJ2-7	.	.	TRBV10-3	CASTDRYEQYF	TGTGCCAGCACCGACAGGTACGAGCAGTACTTC
TRBJ2-1	many	TRBD2	TRBV13	CASSFGAGVYNEQFF	TGTGCCAGCAGCTTCGGGGCGGGGGTATACAATGAGCAGTTCTTC
TRBJ2-2	.	.	TRBV30	CAWSVKGGELFF	TGTGCCTGGAGTGTAAAGGGCGGGGAGCTGTTTTTT
TRBJ2-3	many	.	TRBV28	CASSGRGFTDTQYF	TGTGCCAGCAGTGGCCGGGGATTCACAGATACGCAGTATTTT
TRBJ1-5	.	.	TRBV2	CASRDDRGANQPQHF	TGTGCCAGCAGAGACGATCGGGGGGCAAATCAGCCCCAGCATTTT
TRBJ2-1	few	TRBD1	TRBV7-9	CASSSRTGRRYNEQFF	TGTGCCAGCAGCTCCCGGACAGGGAGGAGGTACAATGAGCAGTTCTTC
TRBJ2-3	many	TRBD2	TRBV7-2	CASSLTSGRGGTDTQYF	TGTGCCAGCAGCTTAACTAGCGGGAGGGGGGGCACAGATACGCAGTATTTT
TRBJ2-7	many	.	TRBV7-8	CASSLSGNGPYEQYF	TGTGCCAGCAGCTTATCAGGCAATGGCCCCTACGAGCAGTACTTC
TRBJ2-7	many	.	TRBV28	CASSLVAGGDSYEQYF	TGTGCCAGCAGTTTAGTGGCAGGGGGGGATTCCTACGAGCAGTACTTC
TRBJ2-3	many	TRBD1	TRBV20-1	CRTKGAAQGADTQYF	TGCAGGACCAAGGGAGCGGCCCAGGGGGCAGATACGCAGTATTTT
TRBJ1-2	.	TRBD1	TRBV6-1	CASSRPTGNIDYGYTF	TGTGCCAGCAGCCGGCCGACAGGGAATATTGACTATGGCTACACCTTC
TRBJ2-2	many	TRBD2	TRBV3-1	CASSRSGTANTGELFF	TGTGCCAGCAGCCGTAGCGGGACCGCGAACACCGGGGAGCTGTTTTTT
TRBJ1-4	many	.	TRBV6-5	CASSYSGPTNEKLFF	TGTGCCAGCAGTTACTCGGGGCCAACTAATGAAAAACTGTTTTTT
TRBJ1-2	many	TRBD1	TRBV15	CATSTTGTGFWSGYTF	TGTGCCACCAGCACCACCGGGACAGGGTTTTGGTCTGGCTACACCTTC
TRBJ2-1	.	TRBD2	TRBV3-1	CASSQDASGGLSSYNEQFF	TGTGCCAGCAGCCAAGACGCTAGCGGGGGCTTAAGCTCCTACAATGAGCAGTTCTTC
TRBJ2-2	.	.	TRBV20-1	CSAIGQGHGELFF	TGCAGTGCAATCGGGCAGGGCCACGGGGAGCTGTTTTTT
TRBJ2-3	many	TRBD2	TRBV6-2/TRBV6-3	CASSLWPGGGTDTQYF	TGTGCCAGCAGTTTGTGGCCGGGAGGAGGGACAGATACGCAGTATTTT
TRBJ1-6	few	TRBD1	TRBV7-9	CASSTGQGESPLHF	TGTGCCAGCAGCACCGGACAGGGGGAATCACCCCTCCACTTT
TRBJ2-1	many	TRBD2	TRBV28	CASSFLGLAGGSSYNEQFF	TGTGCCAGCAGCTTCTTGGGACTAGCGGGAGGCAGCTCCTACAATGAGCAGTTCTTC
TRBJ2-5	many	TRBD1	TRBV2	CASSEPGTGEQETQYF	TGTGCCAGCAGTGAGCCCGGGACAGGGGAACAAGAGACCCAGTACTTC
TRBJ2-7	many	.	TRBV7-9	CASSFYHEQYF	TGTGCCAGCAGCTTTTATCACGAGCAGTACTTC
TRBJ1-5	few	.	TRBV15	CATSTFGLAQHF	TGTGCCACCAGCACGTTCGGCCTGGCCCAGCATTTT
TRBJ2-3	.	TRBD2	TRBV30	CAWSPKRETDTQYF	TGTGCCTGGAGCCCAAAGCGGGAGACAGATACGCAGTATTTT
TRBJ2-1	few	.	TRBV19	CASNGNSAVHNEQFF	TGTGCCAGTAACGGGAATAGCGCAGTTCACAATGAGCAGTTCTTC
TRBJ2-5	.	TRBD2	TRBV30	CAWSPGLAGDPETQYF	TGTGCCTGGAGTCCGGGACTAGCGGGAGACCCCGAGACCCAGTACTTC
TRBJ2-5	.	TRBD2	TRBV20-1	CSAPGGLAGWRAETQYF	TGCAGTGCTCCCGGAGGCCTAGCGGGATGGAGGGCAGAGACCCAGTACTTC
TRBJ2-1	many	TRBD1	TRBV11-2	CASSPGLGQGAYNEQFF	TGTGCCAGCAGCCCAGGGCTGGGACAGGGGGCTTACAATGAGCAGTTCTTC
TRBJ1-2	many	.	TRBV6-5	CASSYSQGYYGYTF	TGTGCCAGCAGTTACTCTCAGGGGTACTATGGCTACACCTTC
TRBJ1-1	many	.	TRBV9	CASSGGWSAEAFF	TGTGCCAGCAGCGGGGGATGGAGCGCTGAAGCTTTCTTT
TRBJ1-4	few	.	TRBV6-1	CASRGGPPAGEKLFF	TGTGCCAGCAGAGGCGGGCCACCGGCGGGTGAAAAACTGTTTTTT
TRBJ1-6	many	.	TRBV3-1	CASSHYEPASPLHF	TGTGCCAGCAGCCACTATGAGCCGGCGTCACCCCTCCACTTT
TRBJ1-4	many	.	TRBV2	CASSSPRSGAEKLFF	TGTGCCAGCAGCTCTCCTCGGAGTGGGGCTGAAAAACTGTTTTTT
TRBJ2-3	.	TRBD1	TRBV7-8	CASSLGIIIIGQGTDTQYF	TGTGCCAGCAGCTTAGGAATAATAATTATAGGACAGGGGACAGATACGCAGTATTTT
TRBJ2-7	.	.	TRBV9	CASSVGQISYEQYF	TGTGCCAGCAGCGTAGGACAGATCTCCTACGAGCAGTACTTC
TRBJ2-1	.	.	TRBV5-6	CASRLRSGAISYNEQFF	TGTGCCAGCCGCTTACGAAGTGGGGCGATATCCTACAATGAGCAGTTCTTC
TRBJ2-7	many	TRBD2	TRBV7-9	CASSSERGYEQYF	TGTGCCAGCAGCTCCGAGCGGGGATACGAGCAGTACTTC
TRBJ1-1	few	.	TRBV27	CASSPHSSGRTEAFF	TGTGCCAGCAGTCCCCATAGTTCGGGGCGCACTGAAGCTTTCTTT
TRBJ2-1	.	TRBD2	TRBV24-1	CATSDSSTGGVRLAGNEQFF	TGTGCCACCAGTGATTCGTCCACGGGGGGAGTGAGACTAGCGGGAAATGAGCAGTTCTTC
TRBJ1-6	.	.	TRBV6-8	CASSYGDPAYSPLHF	TGTGCCAGCAGTTACGGAGACCCGGCATATTCACCCCTCCACTTT
TRBJ2-7	many	.	TRBV20-1	CSASSGGEQYF	TGCAGTGCTAGTTCGGGTGGCGAGCAGTACTTC
TRBJ2-1	.	.	TRBV7-8	CASSFGGTTNEQFF	TGTGCCAGCAGCTTCGGTGGGACCACTAATGAGCAGTTCTTC
TRBJ1-2	many	.	TRBV12-3/TRBV12-4	CASSPRGPSKRGYTF	TGTGCCAGCAGTCCCAGAGGTCCCTCCAAGAGAGGCTACACCTTC
TRBJ2-2	.	.	TRBV7-2	CASSLALRGRDGELFF	TGTGCCAGCAGCTTAGCGTTACGGGGGCGGGACGGGGAGCTGTTTTTT
TRBJ2-1	few	.	TRBV10-3	CAISDVEQFF	TGTGCCATCAGTGACGTGGAGCAGTTCTTC
TRBJ2-7	many	.	TRBV19	CASSTSPGGYEQYF	TGTGCCAGTAGTACCTCGCCCGGAGGCTACGAGCAGTACTTC
TRBJ2-1	many	.	TRBV6-5	CASSYSVGTPGISEQFF	TGTGCCAGCAGTTACTCGGTTGGGACTCCCGGAATCAGTGAGCAGTTCTTC
TRBJ2-1	.	TRBD1	TRBV12-5	CASGLVLGTEYNEQFF	TGTGCTAGTGGTTTGGTCCTGGGGACAGAATACAATGAGCAGTTCTTC
TRBJ2-1	many	TRBD2	TRBV3-1	CASSQAGLGGEQFF	TGTGCCAGCAGCCAAGCGGGACTAGGGGGTGAGCAGTTCTTC